One and the same sample provided the 19 T cell receptor beta chains below, sequenced in a study of T-cell reconstitution after alpha-beta-depleted transplantation in children. Preparation of the TCRbeta library involved a method that used unique molecular identifiers. TCRdb used MiXCR to reprocess the PCR reads, holding one entry per CDR3 protein. The table lists around 600,000 distinct CDR3 sequences, 15% to 20% of them singletons. This specimen was PBMCs from the stem cell graft donor, taken from the stem cell graft. The receptor source for this set is a human donor who donated a stem cell graft to a child with acute myeloid leukemia.

This clonotype has ten or more counts. The chain links TRBV12-3 or TRBV12-4 to TRBJ1-6; 8 bases align to TRBD1. With V trimmed by 3 bases and J by 10 bases, 2 bases remained unmatched. The CDR3 has 13 residues. This CDR3 reads CASSLTGVSPLHF. The CDR3 DNA sequence: TGTGCCAGCAGTTTGACAGGGGTCTCACCCCTCCACTTT.

This clonotype was counted at least ten times. In DNA form, the CDR3 reads TGCAGTGCTAGAGACGGATCTCAGCCCCAGCATTTT. Protein: CSARDGSQPQHF. The chain uses TRBV20-1 and TRBJ1-5; D remains ambiguous. The CDR3 contains 12 residues. Trimming left V 0 bases short and J 6 bases short, with 6 bases between. CDR1 is DFQATT, CDR2 SNEGSKA, per germline (reference sequence).

This clonotype was picked up a small number of times. The V gene is TRBV5-6, the J gene TRBJ1-2; the D gene is possibly TRBD1 (5 bases). From germline, CDR1 is SGHDT and CDR2 YYEEEE. The CDR3 runs to 13 residues. V was shortened by 4 bases and J by 8 bases, with 15 bases between the two germline ends. CDR3: CASSPEAGDGYTF. CDR3 DNA: TGTGCCAGCAGCCCCGAGGCGGGGGACGGCTACACCTTC.

Of note for this clonotype: A much larger clone differs by one base, so this may be a read error. J is TRBJ1-1 and V is TRBV6-1; D possibly corresponds to TRBD1 (6 bases). The CDR3 totals 13 residues. CDR1 is MNHNS and CDR2 is SASEGT in the germline V gene. The V gene lost 7 bases and the J gene lost 4 bases, with 13 bases spanning the gap. CDR3 in DNA: TGTGCCAGCACCCAAGGGGGGGGCACTGAAGCTTTCTTT. Its protein is CASTQGGGTEAFF.

This clonotype was observed a handful of times. This chain links TRBV7-8 with TRBJ2-7; D might be TRBD1 or TRBD2, each matching 5 bases. The V gene lost 1 base and the J gene lost 3 bases, with 16 bases spanning the gap. CDR1 is SGHVS and CDR2 is FQNEAQ in the germline V gene. This CDR3 region has 16 residues. This CDR3 reads CASSLVWSREYYEQYF. Written as DNA, the CDR3 is TGTGCCAGCAGCTTAGTTTGGAGCAGGGAGTACTACGAGCAGTACTTC.

A remark on this clonotype: An end of the junction does not agree with germline; a read error may underlie this. CDR3 amino acids: CCARVPPSGVNTGELFF. In DNA form, the CDR3 reads TGCTGTGCTAGAGTGCCCCCTAGCGGGGTAAACACCGGGGAGCTGTTTTTT. The chain has TRBV20-1 and TRBJ2-2, with 9 bases matching TRBD2. The CDR3 loop spans 17 amino acids. Germline V lookup: CDR1 DFQATT, CDR2 SNEGSKA (reference sequence).

The sample holds many counts of this clonotype. The chain carries TRBV9 and TRBJ2-1; D gene ambiguous. Trimming shortened V by 2 bases and J by 0 bases, and 3 bases separated the two germline ends. From germline, CDR1 is SGDLS and CDR2 YYNGEE. The CDR3 length is 13 residues. CDR3 DNA: TGTGCCAGCAGCGTGTTCTCCTACAATGAGCAGTTCTTC. Its translation is CASSVFSYNEQFF.

Points on this clonotype: This clone may be a read error of a much larger clone one base away. The V and J genes are TRBV29-1 and TRBJ2-5; D is perhaps TRBD1 (6 bases). Deletions cut 3 bases from V and 3 bases from J, with 11 bases between. CDR3 length equals 13 residues. Germline assignment: CDR1 SQVTM and CDR2 ANQGSEA. CDR3 sequence reads: CSVDRGREETQYF. The CDR3 DNA is TGCAGCGTTGACAGGGGCCGAGAAGAGACCCAGTACTTC.

This sequence joins TRBV4-1 and TRBJ2-3, with 9 bases that match TRBD1. V shed 0 bases and J 0 bases; nucleotides not matched to a gene: 1. The CDR3 is made up of 16 amino acids. Germline CDR1 MGHRA, CDR2 YSYEKL. The CDR3 sequence: CASSQDGQGSTDTQYF. In nucleotides, the CDR3 is TGCGCCAGCAGCCAAGATGGACAGGGGAGCACAGATACGCAGTATTTT.

This sequence joins TRBV5-1 and TRBJ1-2; the D is unclear. Germline-derived CDR1 and CDR2 are SGHRS and YFSETQ. This CDR3 contains 13 residues. Trimming took 0 bases from V and 5 from J, leaving 8 bases between them. As DNA, the CDR3 is TGCGCCAGCAGCTTGGTGGTAGAATATGGCTACACCTTC. This gives the protein CASSLVVEYGYTF.

The table lists this clonotype with many counts. The rearrangement joins TRBV20-1 to TRBJ1-3, with D possibly matching TRBD1 (5 bases). Germline V gene sequence: CDR1 DFQATT, CDR2 SNEGSKA (reference sequence). The CDR3 contains 14 residues. The V and J ends lost 5 bases and 0 bases respectively, with 11 bases between them. CDR3 in DNA: TGCAGTGCTGGAGGGGCCTTCTCTGGAAACACCATATATTTT. Translation: CSAGGAFSGNTIYF.

The chain couples TRBV20-1 to TRBJ2-7, with 7 bases aligning to TRBD2. Germline values: CDR1 DFQATT, CDR2 SNEGSKA (reference sequence). Losses at the gene ends were 6 bases for V and 2 bases for J; bases not matched to a gene: 13. This CDR3 region has 15 residues. CDR3 bases: TGCAGTGCCACTAAGAATGAGCGGGGAACCTACGAGCAGTACTTC. Translation gives CSATKNERGTYEQYF.

This clonotype appeared once. The chain employs TRBV3-1 and TRBJ1-1; D may be TRBD1 (6 bases). The V and J ends lost 1 base and 7 bases respectively, with 19 bases between them. CDR3 size: 16 residues. Germline CDR1 is LGHDT and CDR2 is YNNKEL (reference sequence). CDR3: CASSQGKGGLENEAFF. CDR3 DNA sequence: TGTGCCAGCAGCCAAGGGAAAGGGGGGCTTGAGAATGAAGCTTTCTTT. Using reference TRBV3-1 and TRBJ1-1 for the parts outside the CDR3, the full variable domain is DTAVSQTPKYLVTQMGNDKSIKCEQNLGHDTMYWYKQDSKKFLKIMFSYNNKELIINETVPNRFSPKSPDKAHLNLHINSLELGDSAVYFCASSQGKGGLENEAFFGQGTRLTVV.

The chain is built from TRBV7-2 and TRBJ2-2; 9 bases agree with TRBD2. Germline loops: CDR1 SGHTA, CDR2 FQGNSA. The V and J ends lost 4 bases and 7 bases, in that order; junction bases with no gene match: 4. The CDR3 is made up of 14 amino acids. CDR3 loop: CASSSGLAYGELFF. The CDR3 bases are TGTGCCAGCAGCTCGGGACTAGCTTACGGGGAGCTGTTTTTT.

This clonotype was counted ten times or more. This chain uses TRBV29-1 with TRBJ2-1; 10 nucleotides agree with TRBD2. V lost 4 bases and J lost 4; bases outside the gene matches: 4. The CDR3 is 14 amino acids. Germline V gene data show CDR1 as SQVTM and CDR2 as ANQGSEA. CDR3 coding DNA: TGCAGCGTTGTAGCGGGGGGTCCTTACAATGAGCAGTTCTTC. It specifies CSVVAGGPYNEQFF.

The sample holds a few counts of this clonotype. The chain couples TRBV12-3 or TRBV12-4 to TRBJ2-2, with 10 nucleotides matching TRBD2. The ends lost 2 bases at V and 5 bases at J; junction bases unmatched: 2. The length of the CDR3 is 15 residues. The chain's CDR3 is CASSLQLAGTGELFF. The DNA for the CDR3 is TGTGCCAGCAGTTTACAACTAGCGGGGACCGGGGAGCTGTTTTTT.

V usage is TRBV21-1 and J usage is TRBJ2-7; the tabulated D call, TRBD1, remains unverified against the DNA. TRBV21-1 is a pseudogene. The CDR3 runs to 17 residues. The CDR3 loop reads CASSFRPRTGRSYEQYF. CDR3 DNA sequence: TGTGCCAGCAGCTTCCGACCACGGACAGGCCGGAGCTACGAGCAGTACTTC.

This clonotype was counted a few times. The chain carries TRBV20-1 and TRBJ1-4, with D perhaps matching TRBD1 (5 bases). Trimming took off 3 bases at V and 8 bases at J, with 25 bases between the two ends. Germline lookup yields CDR1 DFQATT and CDR2 SNEGSKA (reference sequence). This CDR3 is 17 amino acids long. The CDR3 loop reads CSASWAGKRDYREKLFF. The CDR3 DNA is TGCAGTGCTAGTTGGGCAGGGAAGAGGGACTATCGCGAAAAACTGTTTTTT.

The J gene is TRBJ1-2, the V gene TRBV4-3; no definite D call. The germline V and J ends were trimmed by 1 base and 4 bases, with 13 bases remaining between them. This CDR3 spans 15 amino acids. CDR1 and CDR2 from the germline V gene are LGHNA and YSLEER. This chain's CDR3 is CASSQGLKSGYGYTF. The CDR3 DNA follows: TGCGCCAGCAGCCAAGGATTGAAGAGCGGCTATGGCTACACCTTC.